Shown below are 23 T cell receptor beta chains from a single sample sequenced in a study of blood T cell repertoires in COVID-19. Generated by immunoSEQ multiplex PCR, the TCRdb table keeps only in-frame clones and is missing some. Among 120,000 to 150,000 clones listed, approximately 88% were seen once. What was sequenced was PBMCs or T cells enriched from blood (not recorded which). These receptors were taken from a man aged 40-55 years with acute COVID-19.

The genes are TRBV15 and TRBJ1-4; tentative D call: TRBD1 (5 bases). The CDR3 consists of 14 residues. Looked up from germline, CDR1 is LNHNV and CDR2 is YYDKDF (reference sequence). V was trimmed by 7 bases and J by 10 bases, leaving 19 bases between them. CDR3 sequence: CATTKGGEGAKLFF. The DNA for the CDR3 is TGTGCCACCACTAAGGGAGGGGAAGGTGCAAAACTGTTTTTT.

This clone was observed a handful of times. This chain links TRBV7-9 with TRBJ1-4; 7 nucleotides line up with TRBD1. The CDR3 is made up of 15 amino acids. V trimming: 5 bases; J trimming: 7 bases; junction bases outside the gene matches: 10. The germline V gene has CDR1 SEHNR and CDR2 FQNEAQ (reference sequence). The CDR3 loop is CASSDTGDSGEKLFF. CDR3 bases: TGTGCCAGCAGCGATACAGGGGACTCTGGTGAAAAACTGTTTTTT.

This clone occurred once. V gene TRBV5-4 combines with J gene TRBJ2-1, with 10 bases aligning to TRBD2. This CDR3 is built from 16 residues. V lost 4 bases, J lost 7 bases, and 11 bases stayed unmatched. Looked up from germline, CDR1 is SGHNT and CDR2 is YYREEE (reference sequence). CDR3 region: CASSPPPGLALNEQFF. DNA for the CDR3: TGTGCCAGCAGCCCTCCCCCGGGACTAGCGTTGAATGAGCAGTTCTTC. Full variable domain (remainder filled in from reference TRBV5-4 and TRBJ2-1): ETGVTQSPTHLIKTRGQQVTLRCSSQSGHNTVSWYQQALGQGPQFIFQYYREEENGRGNFPPRFSGLQFPNYSSELNVNALELDDSALYLCASSPPPGLALNEQFFGPGTRLTVL.

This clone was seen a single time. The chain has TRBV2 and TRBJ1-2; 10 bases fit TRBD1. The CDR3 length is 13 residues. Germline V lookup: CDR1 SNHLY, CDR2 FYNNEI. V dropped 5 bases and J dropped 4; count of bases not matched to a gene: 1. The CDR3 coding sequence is TGTGCCAGCAGTCGACAGGGGGCCTATGGCTACACCTTC. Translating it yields CASSRQGAYGYTF.

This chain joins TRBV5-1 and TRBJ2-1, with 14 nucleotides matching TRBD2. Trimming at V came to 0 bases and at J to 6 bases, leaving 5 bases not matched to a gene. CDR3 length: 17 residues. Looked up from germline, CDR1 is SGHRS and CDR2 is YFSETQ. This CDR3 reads CASSLAVGTSGGNEQFF. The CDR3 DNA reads TGCGCCAGCAGCTTGGCGGTGGGGACTAGCGGGGGCAATGAGCAGTTCTTC.

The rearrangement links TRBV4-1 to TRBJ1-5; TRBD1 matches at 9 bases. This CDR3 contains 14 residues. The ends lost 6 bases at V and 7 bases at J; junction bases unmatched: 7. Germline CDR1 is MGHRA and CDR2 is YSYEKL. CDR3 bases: TGCGCCAGCAGGATACAGGGGGCGGGCCAGCCCCAGCATTTT. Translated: CASRIQGAGQPQHF.

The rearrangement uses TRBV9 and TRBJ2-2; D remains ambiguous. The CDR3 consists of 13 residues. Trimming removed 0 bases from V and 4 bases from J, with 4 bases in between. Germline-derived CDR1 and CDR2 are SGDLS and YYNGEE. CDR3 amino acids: CASSVDGTGELFF. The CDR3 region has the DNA TGTGCCAGCAGCGTAGACGGCACCGGGGAGCTGTTTTTT.

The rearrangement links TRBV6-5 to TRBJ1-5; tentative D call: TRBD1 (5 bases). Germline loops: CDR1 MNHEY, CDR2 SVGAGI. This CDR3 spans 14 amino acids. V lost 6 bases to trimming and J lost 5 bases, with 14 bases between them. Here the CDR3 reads CASRGGGVHQPQHF. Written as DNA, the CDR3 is TGTGCCAGCAGAGGTGGAGGGGTACATCAGCCCCAGCATTTT.

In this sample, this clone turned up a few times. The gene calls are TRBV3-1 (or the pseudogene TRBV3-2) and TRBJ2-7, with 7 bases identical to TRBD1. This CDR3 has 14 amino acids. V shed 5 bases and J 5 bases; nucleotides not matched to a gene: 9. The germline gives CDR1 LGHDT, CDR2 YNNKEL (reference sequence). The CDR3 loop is CASSETGSTHEQYF. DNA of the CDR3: TGTGCCAGCAGCGAGACAGGGAGTACCCACGAGCAGTACTTC.

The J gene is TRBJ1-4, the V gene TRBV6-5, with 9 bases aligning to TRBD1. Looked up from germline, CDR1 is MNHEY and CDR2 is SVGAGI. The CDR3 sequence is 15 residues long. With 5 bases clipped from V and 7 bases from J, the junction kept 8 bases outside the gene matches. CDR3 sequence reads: CASSIYRGLGEKLFF. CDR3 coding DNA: TGTGCCAGCAGTATCTACAGGGGGCTTGGTGAAAAACTGTTTTTT.

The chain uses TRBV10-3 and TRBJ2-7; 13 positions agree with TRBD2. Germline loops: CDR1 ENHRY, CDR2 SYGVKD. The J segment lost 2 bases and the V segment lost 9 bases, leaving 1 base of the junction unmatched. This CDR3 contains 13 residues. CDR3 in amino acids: CAIGTSGAYEQYF. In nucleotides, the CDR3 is TGTGCCATTGGGACTAGCGGGGCCTACGAGCAGTACTTC.

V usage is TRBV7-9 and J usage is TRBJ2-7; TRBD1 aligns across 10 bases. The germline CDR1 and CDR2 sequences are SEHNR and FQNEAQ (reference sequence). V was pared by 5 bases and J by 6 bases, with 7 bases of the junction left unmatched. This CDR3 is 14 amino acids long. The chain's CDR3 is CASSADRGLGEQYF. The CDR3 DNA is TGTGCCAGCAGCGCAGACAGGGGGCTGGGCGAGCAGTACTTC. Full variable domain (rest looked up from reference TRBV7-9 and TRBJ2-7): DTGVSQNPRHKITKRGQNVTFRCDPISEHNRLYWYRQTLGQGPEFLTYFQNEAQLEKSRLLSDRFSAERPKGSFSTLEIQRTEQGDSAMYLCASSADRGLGEQYFGPGTRLTVT.

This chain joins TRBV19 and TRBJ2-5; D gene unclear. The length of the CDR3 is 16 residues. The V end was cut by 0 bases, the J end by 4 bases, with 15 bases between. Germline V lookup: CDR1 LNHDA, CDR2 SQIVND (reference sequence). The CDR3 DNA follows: TGTGCCAGTAGTATAGAGTTAGAGGAGACCCCAGAGACCCAGTACTTC. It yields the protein CASSIELEETPETQYF.

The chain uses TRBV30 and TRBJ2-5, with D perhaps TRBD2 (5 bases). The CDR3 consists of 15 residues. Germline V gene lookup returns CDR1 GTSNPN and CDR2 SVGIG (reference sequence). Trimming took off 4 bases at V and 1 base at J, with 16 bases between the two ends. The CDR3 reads CAWNTWRTAQETQYF. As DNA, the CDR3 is TGTGCCTGGAACACCTGGAGGACGGCCCAAGAGACCCAGTACTTC.

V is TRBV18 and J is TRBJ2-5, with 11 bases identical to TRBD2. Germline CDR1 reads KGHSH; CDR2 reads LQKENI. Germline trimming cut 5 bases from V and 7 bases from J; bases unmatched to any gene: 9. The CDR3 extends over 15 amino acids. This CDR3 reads CASSASGTSGGTQYF. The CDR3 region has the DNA TGTGCCAGCTCAGCCTCCGGGACTAGCGGTGGGACCCAGTACTTC. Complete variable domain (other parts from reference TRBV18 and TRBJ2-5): NAGVMQNPRHLVRRRGQEARLRCSPMKGHSHVYWYRQLPEEGLKFMVYLQKENIIDESGMPKERFSAEFPKEGPSILRIQQVVRGDSAAYFCASSASGTSGGTQYFGPGTRLLVL.

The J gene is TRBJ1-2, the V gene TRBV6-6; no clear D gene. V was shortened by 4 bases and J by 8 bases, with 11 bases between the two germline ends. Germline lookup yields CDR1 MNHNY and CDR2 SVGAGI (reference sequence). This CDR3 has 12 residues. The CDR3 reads CASSFDIGGYTF. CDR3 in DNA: TGTGCCAGCAGTTTCGACATCGGCGGCTACACCTTC.

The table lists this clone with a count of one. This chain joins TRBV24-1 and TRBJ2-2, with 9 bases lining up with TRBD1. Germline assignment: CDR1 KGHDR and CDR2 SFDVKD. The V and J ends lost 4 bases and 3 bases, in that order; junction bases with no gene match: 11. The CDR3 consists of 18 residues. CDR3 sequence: CATSDGPTGGTDTGELFF. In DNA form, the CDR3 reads TGTGCCACCAGTGACGGGCCCACAGGGGGCACGGACACCGGGGAGCTGTTTTTT.

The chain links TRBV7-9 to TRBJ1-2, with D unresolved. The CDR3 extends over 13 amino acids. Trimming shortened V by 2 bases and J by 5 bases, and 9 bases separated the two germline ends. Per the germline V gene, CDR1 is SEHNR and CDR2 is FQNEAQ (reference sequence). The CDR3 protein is CASSLNSIYGYTF. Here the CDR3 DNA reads TGTGCCAGCAGCTTAAACAGTATTTATGGCTACACCTTC.

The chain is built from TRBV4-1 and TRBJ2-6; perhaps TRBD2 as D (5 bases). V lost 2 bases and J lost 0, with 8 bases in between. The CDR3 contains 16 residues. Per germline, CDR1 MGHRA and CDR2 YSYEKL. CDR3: CASSQLGSSGANVLTF. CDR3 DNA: TGCGCCAGCAGCCAATTAGGGAGCTCTGGGGCCAACGTCCTGACTTTC.

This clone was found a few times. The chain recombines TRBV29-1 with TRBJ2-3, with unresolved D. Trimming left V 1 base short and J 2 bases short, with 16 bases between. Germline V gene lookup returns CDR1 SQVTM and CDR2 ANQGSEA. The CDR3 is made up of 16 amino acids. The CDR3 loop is CSVEGPRGGDTDTQYF. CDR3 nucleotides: TGCAGCGTTGAAGGGCCTCGCGGTGGAGACACAGATACGCAGTATTTT.

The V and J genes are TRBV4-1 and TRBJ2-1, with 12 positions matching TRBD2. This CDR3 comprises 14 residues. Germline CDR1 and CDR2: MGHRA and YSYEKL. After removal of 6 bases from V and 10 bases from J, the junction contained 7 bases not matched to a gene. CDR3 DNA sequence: TGCGCCAGCAGTCCTAGCGGGAGGGATGAGGAGCAGTTCTTC. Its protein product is CASSPSGRDEEQFF.

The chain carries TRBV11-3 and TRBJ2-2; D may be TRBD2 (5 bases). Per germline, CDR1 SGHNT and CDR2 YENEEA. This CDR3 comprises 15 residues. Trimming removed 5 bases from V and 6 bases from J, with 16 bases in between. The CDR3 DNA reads TGTGCCAGCAGCCTCCCGGGCGGCGGGCCCGGGGAGCTGTTTTTT. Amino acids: CASSLPGGGPGELFF.

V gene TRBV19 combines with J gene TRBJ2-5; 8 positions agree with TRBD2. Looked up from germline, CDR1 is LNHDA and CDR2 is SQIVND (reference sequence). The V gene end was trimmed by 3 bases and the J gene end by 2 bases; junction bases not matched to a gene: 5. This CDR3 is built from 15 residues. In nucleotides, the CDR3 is TGTGCCAGTAGTATGGGAGTAGCGGGGCAAGAGACCCAGTACTTC. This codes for CASSMGVAGQETQYF.